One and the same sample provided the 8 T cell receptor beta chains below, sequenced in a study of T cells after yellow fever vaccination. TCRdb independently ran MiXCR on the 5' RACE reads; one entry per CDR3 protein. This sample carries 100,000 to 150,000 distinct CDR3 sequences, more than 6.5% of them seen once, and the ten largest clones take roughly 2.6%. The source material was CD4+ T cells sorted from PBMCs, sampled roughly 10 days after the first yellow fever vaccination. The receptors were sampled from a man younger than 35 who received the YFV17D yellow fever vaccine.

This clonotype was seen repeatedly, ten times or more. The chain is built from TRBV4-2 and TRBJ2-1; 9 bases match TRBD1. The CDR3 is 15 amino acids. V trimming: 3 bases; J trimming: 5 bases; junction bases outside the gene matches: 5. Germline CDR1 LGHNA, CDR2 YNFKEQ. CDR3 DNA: TGTGCCAGCAGCCAGCGGACAGGGGAGAACAATGAGCAGTTCTTC. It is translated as CASSQRTGENNEQFF.

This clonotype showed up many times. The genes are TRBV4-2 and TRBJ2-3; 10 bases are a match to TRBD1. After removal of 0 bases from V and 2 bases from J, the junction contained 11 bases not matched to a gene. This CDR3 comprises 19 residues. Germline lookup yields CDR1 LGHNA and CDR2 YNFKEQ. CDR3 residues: CASSQDRRRTGGATDTQYF. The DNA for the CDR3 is TGTGCCAGCAGCCAAGATCGTAGACGGACAGGGGGAGCCACAGATACGCAGTATTTT.

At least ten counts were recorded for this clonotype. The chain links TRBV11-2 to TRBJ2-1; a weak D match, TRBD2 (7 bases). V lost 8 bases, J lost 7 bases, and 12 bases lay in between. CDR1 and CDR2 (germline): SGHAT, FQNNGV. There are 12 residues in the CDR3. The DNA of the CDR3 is TGTGCCAGCGGGGGGGGGCGGAATGAGCAGTTCTTC. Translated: CASGGGRNEQFF.

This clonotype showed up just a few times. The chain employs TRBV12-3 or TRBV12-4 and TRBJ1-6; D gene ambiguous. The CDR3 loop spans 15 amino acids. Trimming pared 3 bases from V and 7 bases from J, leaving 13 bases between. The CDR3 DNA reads TGTGCCAGCAGTTTCCTCCCAGGTTCCAATTCACCCCTCCACTTT. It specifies CASSFLPGSNSPLHF.

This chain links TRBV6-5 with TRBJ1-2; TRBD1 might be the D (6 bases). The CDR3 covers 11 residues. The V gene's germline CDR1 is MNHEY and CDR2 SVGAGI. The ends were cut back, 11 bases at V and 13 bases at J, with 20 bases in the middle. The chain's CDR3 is CAAGDTSPTTF. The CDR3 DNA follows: TGTGCCGCCGGGGACACCTCTCCCACCACCTTC.

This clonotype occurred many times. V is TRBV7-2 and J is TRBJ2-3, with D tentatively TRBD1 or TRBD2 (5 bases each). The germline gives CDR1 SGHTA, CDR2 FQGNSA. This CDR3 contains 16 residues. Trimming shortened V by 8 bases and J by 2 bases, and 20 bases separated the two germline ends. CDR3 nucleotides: TGTGCCAGCGGCCGTGGGGGTCGGGGCTACACAGATACGCAGTATTTT. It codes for CASGRGGRGYTDTQYF. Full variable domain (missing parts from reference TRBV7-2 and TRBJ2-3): GAGVSQSPSNKVTEKGKDVELRCDPISGHTALYWYRQSLGQGLEFLIYFQGNSAPDKSGLPSDRFSAERTGGSVSTLTIQRTQQEDSAVYLCASGRGGRGYTDTQYFGPGTRLTVL.

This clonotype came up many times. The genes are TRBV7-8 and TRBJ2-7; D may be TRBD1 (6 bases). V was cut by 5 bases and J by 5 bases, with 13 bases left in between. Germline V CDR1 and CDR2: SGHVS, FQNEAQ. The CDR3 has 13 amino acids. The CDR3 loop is CASSVDRSNEQYV. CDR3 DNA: TGTGCCAGCAGCGTCGACAGGTCAAACGAGCAGTACGTC.

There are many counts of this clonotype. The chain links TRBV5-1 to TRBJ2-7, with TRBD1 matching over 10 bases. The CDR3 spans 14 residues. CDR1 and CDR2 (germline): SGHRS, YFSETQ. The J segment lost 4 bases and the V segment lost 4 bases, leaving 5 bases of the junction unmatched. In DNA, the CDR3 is TGCGCCAGCAGCCTCCGGGACAGGGGTTACGAGCAGTACTTC. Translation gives CASSLRDRGYEQYF. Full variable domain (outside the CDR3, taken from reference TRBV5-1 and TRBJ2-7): KAGVTQTPRYLIKTRGQQVTLSCSPISGHRSVSWYQQTPGQGLQFLFEYFSETQRNKGNFPGRFSGRQFSNSRSEMNVSTLELGDSALYLCASSLRDRGYEQYFGPGTRLTVT.